Sequencing of this T cell receptor beta chain was carried out in a study of blood T cell repertoires in COVID-19 (dated by TCRdb to the early 2020s). Broadly, across the study: Samples from collaborators originated in the United States, Italy and Spain and spanned both the acute and convalescent phases of COVID-19. The prospective study material was composed of cDNA or gDNA derived from T cells, B-cell-depleted T cells, or PBMCs. Deeply sampled blood TCRbeta repertoires from subjects exposed to, actively infected with, or recovered from COVID-19 were included in the dataset. The repertoires were made available in a free public database intended to serve as a resource for research on the immune response to SARS-CoV-2. The samples were drawn from the first 160 participants of the ongoing ImmuneRACE study and from some 1,300 subjects provided by 6 global collaborators. The sample metadata nearly always contained a de-identified subject ID, COVID-19 status, age in years and sex. Where available, HLA class I and class II types were obtained from metadata supplied by the sample provider rather than from assay-based typing. The study at large found these results: Clinical and demographic metadata were provided uncurated, with the amount varying by source and participant.

The immunoSEQ Assay, a bias-controlled multiplex PCR, was used to amplify TCRbeta CDR3 regions from genomic DNA. The paper's processing steps were these. The number of nucleated cells in each sample was estimated by amplification of reference gene primers within the assay. To quantify the absolute abundance of each unique TCRbeta CDR3 rearrangement, sequence reads were collapsed and filtered. For each sample, productive Simpson clonality was calculated by taking the square root of Simpson's diversity index across productive rearrangements. What TCRdb holds here is the immuneACCESS table cut down to in-frame rearrangements. Part of the clones is not present; checked against another copy, under half of the missing clones reflect an unresolved V gene, and the others are unexplained. V, J and clone size derive from that table, while D and trimming were established from the DNA sequence. In all, the sample holds 120,000 to 150,000 clones, and approximately 86% of those were seen once. The leading ten clones occupy 3.5% to 4.5% of the sample.

Enrolling through a virtual design, the prospective study's participants ranged in age from roughly 18 to 95 years and lived across around 25 United States geographic areas. In the prospective study, cohorts were assigned on the basis of participant-reported clinical history obtained from a screening survey and a study questionnaire. Exposed participants had been in contact, within 2 weeks of entering the study, with a person who had a PCR-confirmed or clinician-diagnosed case of COVID-19. In the prospective study, mobile phlebotomists collected whole blood, serum and a nasopharyngeal or oropharyngeal swab from each participant. Participants in the prospective study had the option to provide additional blood draws and questionnaires over a roughly two-month period. Before DNA extraction, prospective study blood samples were shipped either frozen or at room temperature. Trimming accounts for 0 bases at V and 5 bases at J, while the number of junction bases matched to no gene is 3. CDR1 and CDR2 are drawn from the germline V gene: SGDLS, YYNGEE. There are 15 amino acids in the CDR3, from cysteine to phenylalanine inclusive. The DNA shown is the 45-base CDR3, in frame from base 1.

Points on this clone: Its specific antigen is unknown. Within one base of it there is no much larger clone, and no base qualities were kept.

The clonotype originates from a woman aged 35 to 49 who had been exposed to COVID-19. The sequenced sample was PBMCs or T cells enriched from blood (not recorded which). The rearranged chain carries TRBV9 and TRBJ1-2; TRBD1 aligns with 11 central bases. The DNA is TGTGCCAGCAGCGTAGGTGGGACAGGGGGATATGGCTACACCTTC. Translated, this gives CASSVGGTGGYGYTF.